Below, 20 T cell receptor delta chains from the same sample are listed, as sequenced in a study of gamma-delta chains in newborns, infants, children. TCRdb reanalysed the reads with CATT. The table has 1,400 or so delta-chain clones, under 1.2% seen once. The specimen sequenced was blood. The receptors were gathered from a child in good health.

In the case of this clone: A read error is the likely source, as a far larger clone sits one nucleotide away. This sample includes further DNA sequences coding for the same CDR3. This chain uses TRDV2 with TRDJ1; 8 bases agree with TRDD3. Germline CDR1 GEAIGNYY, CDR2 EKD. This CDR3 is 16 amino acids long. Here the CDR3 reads CACDPLGGKYTDKLIF. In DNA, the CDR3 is TGTGCCTGTGACCCACTGGGGGGGAAGTACACCGATAAACTCATCTTC.

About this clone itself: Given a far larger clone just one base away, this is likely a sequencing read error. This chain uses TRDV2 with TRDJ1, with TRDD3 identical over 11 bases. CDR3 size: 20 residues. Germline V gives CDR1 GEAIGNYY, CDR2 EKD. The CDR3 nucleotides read TGTGCCTATGACACCGTATCATCTGGGGGATACTTATATAACACCGATAAACTCATCTTT. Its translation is CAYDTVSSGGYLYNTDKLIF.

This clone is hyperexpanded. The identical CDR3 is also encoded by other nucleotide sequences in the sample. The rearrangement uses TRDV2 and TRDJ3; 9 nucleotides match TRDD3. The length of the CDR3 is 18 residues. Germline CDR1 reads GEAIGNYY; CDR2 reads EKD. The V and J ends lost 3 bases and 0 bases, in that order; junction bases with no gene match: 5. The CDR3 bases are TGTGCCTGTGACCCTACTGGGGGAATCTCCTGGGACACCCGACAGATGTTTTTC. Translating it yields CACDPTGGISWDTRQMFF.

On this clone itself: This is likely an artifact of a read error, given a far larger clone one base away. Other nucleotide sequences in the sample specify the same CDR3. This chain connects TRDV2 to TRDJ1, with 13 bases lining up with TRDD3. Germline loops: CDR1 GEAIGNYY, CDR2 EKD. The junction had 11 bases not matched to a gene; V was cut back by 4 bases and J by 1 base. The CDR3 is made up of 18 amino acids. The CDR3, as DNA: TGTGCCTGTGATTACGTACTGGGGGATACGCTCTTCACCGATAAACTCATCTTT. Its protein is CACDYVLGDTLFTDKLIF.

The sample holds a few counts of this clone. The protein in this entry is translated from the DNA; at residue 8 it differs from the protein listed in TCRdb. The CDR3 DNA reads TGTGCCTGTGACACCTGGGGGTTGACAGCACAACTCTTCTTT. Protein product: CACDTWGLTAQLFF. This chain uses TRDV2 with TRDJ2, with D tentatively TRDD3 (6 bases). Germline CDR1 reads GEAIGNYY; CDR2 reads EKD. Trimming removed 0 bases from V and 2 bases from J, with 6 bases in between. This CDR3 spans 14 amino acids.

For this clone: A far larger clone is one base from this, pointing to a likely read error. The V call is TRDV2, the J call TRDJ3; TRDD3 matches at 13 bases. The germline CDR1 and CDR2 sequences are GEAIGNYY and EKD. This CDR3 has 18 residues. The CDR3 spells CARDGTGGYAWDTRQMFF. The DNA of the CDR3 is TGTGCCCGTGACGGGACTGGGGGATACGCCTGGGACACCCGACAGATGTTTTTC.

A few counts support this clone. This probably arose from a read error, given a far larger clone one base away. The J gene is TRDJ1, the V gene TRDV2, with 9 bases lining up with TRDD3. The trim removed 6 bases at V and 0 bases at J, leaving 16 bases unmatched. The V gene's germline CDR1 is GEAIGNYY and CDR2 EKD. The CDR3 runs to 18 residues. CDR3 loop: CACNPLRTGGPYTDKLIF. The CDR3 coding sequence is TGTGCCTGTAACCCTCTTCGTACTGGGGGACCTTACACCGATAAACTCATCTTT.

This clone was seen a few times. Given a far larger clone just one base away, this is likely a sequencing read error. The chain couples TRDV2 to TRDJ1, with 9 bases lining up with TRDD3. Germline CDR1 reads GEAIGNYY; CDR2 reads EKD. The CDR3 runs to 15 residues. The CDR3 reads CACDSLLGDTDKPIF. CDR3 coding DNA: TGTGCCTGTGACTCCCTACTGGGGGACACCGATAAACCCATCTTT.

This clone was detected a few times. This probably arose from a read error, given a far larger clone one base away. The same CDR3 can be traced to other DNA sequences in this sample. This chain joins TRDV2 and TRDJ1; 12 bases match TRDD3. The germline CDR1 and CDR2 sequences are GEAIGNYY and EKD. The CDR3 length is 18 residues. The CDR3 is CACDTVSSGGYGTDKLIF. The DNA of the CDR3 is TGTGCATGTGACACCGTCTCGTCTGGGGGATACGGCACCGATAAACTCATCTTT.

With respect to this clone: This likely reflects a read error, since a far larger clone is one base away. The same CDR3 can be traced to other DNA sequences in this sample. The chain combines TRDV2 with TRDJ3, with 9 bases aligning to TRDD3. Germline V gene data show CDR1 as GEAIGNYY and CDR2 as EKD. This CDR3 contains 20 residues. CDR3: CACDTATGGPSSWDTRQMFF. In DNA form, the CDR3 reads TGTGCCTGTGACACCGCAACTGGGGGACCCAGCTCCTGGGACACCCGACAGATGTTTTTT.

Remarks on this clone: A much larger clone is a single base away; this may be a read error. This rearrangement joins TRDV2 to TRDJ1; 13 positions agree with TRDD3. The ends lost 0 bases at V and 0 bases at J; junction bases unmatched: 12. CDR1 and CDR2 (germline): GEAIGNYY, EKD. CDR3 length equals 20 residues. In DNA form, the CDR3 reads TGTGCCTGTGACACCCTCCGTACTGGGGGATACGGGTCGCACACCGATAAACTCATCTTT. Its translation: CACDTLRTGGYGSHTDKLIF.

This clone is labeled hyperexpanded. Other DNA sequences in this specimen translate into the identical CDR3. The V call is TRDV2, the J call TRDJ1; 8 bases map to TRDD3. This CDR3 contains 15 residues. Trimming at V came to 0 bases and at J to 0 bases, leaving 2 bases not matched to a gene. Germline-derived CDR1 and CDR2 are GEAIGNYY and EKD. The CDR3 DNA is TGTGCCTGTGACACCCTGGGGGAGAACACCGATAAACTCATCTTT. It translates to CACDTLGENTDKLIF.

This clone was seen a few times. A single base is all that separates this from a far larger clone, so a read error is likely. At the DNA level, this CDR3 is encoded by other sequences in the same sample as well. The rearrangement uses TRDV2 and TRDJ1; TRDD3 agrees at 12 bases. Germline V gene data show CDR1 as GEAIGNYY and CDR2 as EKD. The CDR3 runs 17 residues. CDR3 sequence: CACEPIFGLGDTGELIF. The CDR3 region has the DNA TGTGCCTGTGAACCAATCTTCGGGCTGGGGGATACGGGGGAGCTCATCTTC.

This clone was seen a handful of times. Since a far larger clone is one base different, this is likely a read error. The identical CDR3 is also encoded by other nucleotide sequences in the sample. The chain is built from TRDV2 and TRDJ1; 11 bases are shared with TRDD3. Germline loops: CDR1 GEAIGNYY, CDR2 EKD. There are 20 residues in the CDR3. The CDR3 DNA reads TGCGCCTGTGACACCGTATCATCTGGGGGATACTTATATAACACCGATAAACTCATCTTT. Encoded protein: CACDTVSSGGYLYNTDKLIF.

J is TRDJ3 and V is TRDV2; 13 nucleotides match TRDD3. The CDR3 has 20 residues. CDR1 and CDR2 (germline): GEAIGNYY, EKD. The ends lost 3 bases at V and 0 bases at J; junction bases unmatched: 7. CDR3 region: CACDRTGGYAGSWDTRQMFF. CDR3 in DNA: TGTGCCTGTGACCGTACTGGGGGATACGCGGGCTCCTGGGACACCCGACAGATGTTTTTC.

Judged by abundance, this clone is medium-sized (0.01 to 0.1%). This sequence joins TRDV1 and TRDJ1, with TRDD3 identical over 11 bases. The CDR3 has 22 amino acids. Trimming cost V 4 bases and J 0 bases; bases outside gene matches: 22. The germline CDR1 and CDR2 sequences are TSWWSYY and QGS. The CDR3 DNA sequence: TGTGCTCTTGGGGTCCCCCTGGTCCGTCGTACTGGGGGATATACGGACACCGATAAACTCATCTTT. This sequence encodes CALGVPLVRRTGGYTDTDKLIF.

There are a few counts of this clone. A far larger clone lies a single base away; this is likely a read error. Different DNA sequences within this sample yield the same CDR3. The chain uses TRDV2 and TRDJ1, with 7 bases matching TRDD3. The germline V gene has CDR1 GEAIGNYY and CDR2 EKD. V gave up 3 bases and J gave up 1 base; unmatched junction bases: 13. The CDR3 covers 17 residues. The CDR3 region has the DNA TGTGCCTGTGACCCATTGGGGGAGATAGGTAGCACCGATAAACTCATCTTT. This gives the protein CACDPLGEIGSTDKLIF.

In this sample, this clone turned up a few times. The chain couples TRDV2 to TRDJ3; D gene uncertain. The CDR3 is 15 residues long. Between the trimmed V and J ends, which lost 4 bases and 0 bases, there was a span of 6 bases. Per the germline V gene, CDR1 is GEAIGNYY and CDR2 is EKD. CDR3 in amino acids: CACDHISWDTRQMFF. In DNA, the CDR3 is TGTGCCTGTGATCACATCTCCTGGGACACCCGACAGATGTTTTTC.

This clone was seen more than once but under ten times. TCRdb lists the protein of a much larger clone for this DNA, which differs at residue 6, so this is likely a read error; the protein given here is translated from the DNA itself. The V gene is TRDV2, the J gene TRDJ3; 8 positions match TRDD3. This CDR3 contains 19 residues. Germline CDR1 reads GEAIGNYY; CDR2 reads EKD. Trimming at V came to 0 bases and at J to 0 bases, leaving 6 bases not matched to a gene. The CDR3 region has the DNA TGTGCCTGTGACACCGCACTGGGGGTAAGCTCCTGGGACACCCGACAGATGTTTTTC. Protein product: CACDTALGVSSWDTRQMFF.

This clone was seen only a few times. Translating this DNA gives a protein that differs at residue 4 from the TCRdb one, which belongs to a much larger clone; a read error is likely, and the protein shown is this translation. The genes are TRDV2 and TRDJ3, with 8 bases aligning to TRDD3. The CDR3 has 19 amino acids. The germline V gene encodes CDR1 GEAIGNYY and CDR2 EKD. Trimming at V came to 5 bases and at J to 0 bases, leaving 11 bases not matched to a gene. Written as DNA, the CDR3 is TGTGCCTGTGGTACCCTGGGGGACTCTTCCTCCTGGGACACCCGACAGATGTTTTTC. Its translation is CACGTLGDSSSWDTRQMFF.